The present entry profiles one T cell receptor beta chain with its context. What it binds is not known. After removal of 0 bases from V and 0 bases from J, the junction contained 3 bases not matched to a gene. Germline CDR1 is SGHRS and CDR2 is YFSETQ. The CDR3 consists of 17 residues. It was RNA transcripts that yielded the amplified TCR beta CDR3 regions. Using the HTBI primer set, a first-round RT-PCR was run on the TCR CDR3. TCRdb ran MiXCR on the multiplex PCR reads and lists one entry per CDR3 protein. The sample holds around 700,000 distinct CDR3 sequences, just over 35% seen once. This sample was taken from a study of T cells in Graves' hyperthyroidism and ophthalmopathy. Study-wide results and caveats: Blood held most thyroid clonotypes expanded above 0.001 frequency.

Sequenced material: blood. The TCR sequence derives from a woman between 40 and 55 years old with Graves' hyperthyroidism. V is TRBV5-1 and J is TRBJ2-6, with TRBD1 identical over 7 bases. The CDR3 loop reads CASSLGTGNSGANVLTF. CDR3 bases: TGCGCCAGCAGCTTGGGGACAGGCAACTCTGGGGCCAACGTCCTGACTTTC.